Sequencing of this TCR beta chain was carried out in a study of blood T cell repertoires in COVID-19. Study summary: Acute and convalescent COVID-19 specimens originated in the United States, Italy and Spain. Sample material is recorded as cDNA or gDNA derived from T cells, B-cell-depleted T cells, or PBMCs.

Under the authors' procedure: Counts of nucleated cells, estimated from reference gene primer amplification, were obtained. Method: immunoSEQ multiplex PCR; TCRdb's copy keeps in-frame clones and lacks some. V and J calls and clone size are as listed in that table; D and trimming were resolved from the DNA. In the table there are 310,000 or so clones, 75% to 95% of which are singletons. The CDR3 sequence is 13 residues long. The V end was cut by 4 bases, the J end by 1 base, with 5 bases between. Germline CDR1 reads MDHEN; CDR2 reads SYDVKM. The V call is TRBV28, the J call TRBJ2-1; D uncertain. The clonotype was recovered from a woman in her thirties who had recovered from COVID-19. The specimen sequenced was PBMCs or T cells enriched from blood (not recorded which). CDR3 in DNA: TGTGCCAGCAGTTCCCCATCCTACAATGAGCAGTTCTTC. Protein product: CASSSPSYNEQFF. Complete variable domain (other parts from reference TRBV28 and TRBJ2-1): DVKVTQSSRYLVKRTGEKVFLECVQDMDHENMFWYRQDPGLGLRLIYFSYDVKMKEKGDIPEGYSVSREKKERFSLILESASTNQTSMYLCASSSPSYNEQFFGPGTRLTVL.